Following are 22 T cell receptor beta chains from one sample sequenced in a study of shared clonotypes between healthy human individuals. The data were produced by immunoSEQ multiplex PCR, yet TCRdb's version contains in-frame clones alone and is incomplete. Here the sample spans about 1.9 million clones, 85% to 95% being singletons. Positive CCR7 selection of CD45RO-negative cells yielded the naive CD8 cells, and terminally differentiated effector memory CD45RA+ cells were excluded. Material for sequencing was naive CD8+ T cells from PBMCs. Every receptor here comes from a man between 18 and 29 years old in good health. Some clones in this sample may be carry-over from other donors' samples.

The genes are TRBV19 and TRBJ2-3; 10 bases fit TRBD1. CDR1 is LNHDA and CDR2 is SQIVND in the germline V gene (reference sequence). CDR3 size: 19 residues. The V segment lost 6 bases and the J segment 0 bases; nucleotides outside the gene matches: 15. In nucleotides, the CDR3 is TGTGCCAGTAGCCTTGCCCGGGACAGGGGACTTGCTAGCACAGATACGCAGTATTTT. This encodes CASSLARDRGLASTDTQYF.

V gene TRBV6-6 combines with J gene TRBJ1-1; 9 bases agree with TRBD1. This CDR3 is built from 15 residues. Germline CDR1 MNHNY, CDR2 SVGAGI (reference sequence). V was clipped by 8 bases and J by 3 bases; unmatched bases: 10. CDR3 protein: CASRTGAIGDTEAFF. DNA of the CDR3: TGTGCCAGCCGGACAGGGGCTATTGGGGACACTGAAGCTTTCTTT.

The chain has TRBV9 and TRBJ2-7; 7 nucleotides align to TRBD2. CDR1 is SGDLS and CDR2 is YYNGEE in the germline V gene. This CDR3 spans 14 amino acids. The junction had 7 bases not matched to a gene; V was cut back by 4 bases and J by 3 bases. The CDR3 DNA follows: TGTGCCAGCAGCCCCCGGGGGGAGGGCTACGAGCAGTACTTC. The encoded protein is CASSPRGEGYEQYF.

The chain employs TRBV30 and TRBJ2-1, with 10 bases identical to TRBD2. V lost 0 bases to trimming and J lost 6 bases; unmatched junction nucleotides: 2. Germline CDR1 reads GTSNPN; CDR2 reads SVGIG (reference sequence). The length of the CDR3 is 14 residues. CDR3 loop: CAWSVLAGINEQFF. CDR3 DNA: TGTGCCTGGAGTGTACTAGCGGGGATCAATGAGCAGTTCTTC.

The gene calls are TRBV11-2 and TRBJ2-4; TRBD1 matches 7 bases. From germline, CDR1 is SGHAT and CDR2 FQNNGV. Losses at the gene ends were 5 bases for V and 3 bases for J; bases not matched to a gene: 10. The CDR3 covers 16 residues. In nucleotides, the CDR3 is TGTGCCAGCAGCCTAGGGACAGCCCGCGTCAAAAACATTCAGTACTTC. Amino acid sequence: CASSLGTARVKNIQYF.

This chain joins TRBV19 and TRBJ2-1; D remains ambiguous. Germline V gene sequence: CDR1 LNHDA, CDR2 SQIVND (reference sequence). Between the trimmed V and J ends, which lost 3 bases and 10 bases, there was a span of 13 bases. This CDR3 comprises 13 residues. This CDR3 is CASSMPPWAEQFF. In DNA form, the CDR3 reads TGTGCCAGTAGTATGCCCCCTTGGGCGGAGCAGTTCTTC.

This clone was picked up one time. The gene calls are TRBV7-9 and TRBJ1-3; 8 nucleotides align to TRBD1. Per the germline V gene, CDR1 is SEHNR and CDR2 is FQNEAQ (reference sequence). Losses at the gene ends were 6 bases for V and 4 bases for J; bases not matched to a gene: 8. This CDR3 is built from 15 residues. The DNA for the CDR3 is TGTGCCAGCAGGGCGACAGGGGACCCCGGAAACACCATATATTTT. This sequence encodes CASRATGDPGNTIYF.

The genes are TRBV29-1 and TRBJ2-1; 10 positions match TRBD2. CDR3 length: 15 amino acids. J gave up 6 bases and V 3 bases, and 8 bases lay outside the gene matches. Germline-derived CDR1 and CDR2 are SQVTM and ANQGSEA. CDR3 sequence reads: CSVELAGVYPNEQFF. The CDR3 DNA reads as TGCAGCGTTGAGCTAGCGGGAGTTTATCCCAATGAGCAGTTCTTC.

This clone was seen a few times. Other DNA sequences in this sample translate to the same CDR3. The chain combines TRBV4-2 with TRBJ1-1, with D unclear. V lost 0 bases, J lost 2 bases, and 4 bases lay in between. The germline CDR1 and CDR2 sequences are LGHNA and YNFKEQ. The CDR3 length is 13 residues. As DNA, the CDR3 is TGTGCCAGCAGCCAAGAGGTAAACACTGAAGCTTTCTTT. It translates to CASSQEVNTEAFF.

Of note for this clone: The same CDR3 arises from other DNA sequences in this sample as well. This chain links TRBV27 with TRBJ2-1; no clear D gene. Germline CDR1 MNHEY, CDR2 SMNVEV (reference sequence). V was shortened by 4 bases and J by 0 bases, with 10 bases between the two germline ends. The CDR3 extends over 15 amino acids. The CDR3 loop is CASSSGPSSYNEQFF. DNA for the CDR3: TGTGCCAGCAGTTCGGGCCCTAGCTCCTACAATGAGCAGTTCTTC.

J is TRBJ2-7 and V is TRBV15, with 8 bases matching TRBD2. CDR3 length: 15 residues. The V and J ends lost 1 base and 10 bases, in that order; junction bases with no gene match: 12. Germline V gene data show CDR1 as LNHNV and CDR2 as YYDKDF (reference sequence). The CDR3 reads CATSRAPSGLGEQYF. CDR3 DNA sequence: TGTGCCACCAGCAGAGCGCCTAGCGGGCTCGGGGAACAGTACTTC.

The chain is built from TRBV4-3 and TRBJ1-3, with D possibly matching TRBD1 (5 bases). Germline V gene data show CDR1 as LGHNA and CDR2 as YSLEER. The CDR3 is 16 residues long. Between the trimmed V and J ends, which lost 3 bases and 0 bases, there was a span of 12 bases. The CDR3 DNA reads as TGCGCCAGCAGCCAGGGGCACATCAGCTCTGGAAACACCATATATTTT. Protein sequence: CASSQGHISSGNTIYF.

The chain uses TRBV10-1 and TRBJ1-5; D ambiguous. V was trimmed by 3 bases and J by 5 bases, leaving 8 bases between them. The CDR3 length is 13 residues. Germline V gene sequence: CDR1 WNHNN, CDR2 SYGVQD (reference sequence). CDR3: CASSELRDQPQHF. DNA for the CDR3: TGCGCCAGCAGTGAATTGAGGGATCAGCCCCAGCATTTT.

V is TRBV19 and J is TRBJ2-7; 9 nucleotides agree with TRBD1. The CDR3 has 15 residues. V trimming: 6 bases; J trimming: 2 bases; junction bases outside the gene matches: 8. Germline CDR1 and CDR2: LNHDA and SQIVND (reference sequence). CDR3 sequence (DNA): TGTGCCAGTAGGACCGGGACAGGGACCACCTACGAGCAGTACTTC. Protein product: CASRTGTGTTYEQYF.

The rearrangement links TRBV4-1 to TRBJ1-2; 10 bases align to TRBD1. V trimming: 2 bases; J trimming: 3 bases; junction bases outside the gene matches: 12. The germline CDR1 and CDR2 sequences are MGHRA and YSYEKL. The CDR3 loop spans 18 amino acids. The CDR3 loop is CASSQPTGTGVEHYGYTF. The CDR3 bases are TGCGCCAGCAGCCAACCTACCGGGACAGGGGTCGAGCACTATGGCTACACCTTC.

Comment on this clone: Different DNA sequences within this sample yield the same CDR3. CDR3 sequence (DNA): TGTGCCAGCAGCGCCGGAGGGAATGAGCAGTTCTTC. Its translation: CASSAGGNEQFF. This chain links TRBV7-9 with TRBJ2-1, with D maybe TRBD2 (6 bases). CDR1 is SEHNR, CDR2 FQNEAQ, per germline (reference sequence). This CDR3 has 12 amino acids. Trimming removed 5 bases at V and 7 bases at J, with 9 bases between.

CDR3 region: CASSIDPQREGYEQYF. The CDR3 DNA follows: TGTGCCAGTAGTATCGACCCTCAGCGGGAGGGCTACGAGCAGTACTTC. The rearrangement uses TRBV19 and TRBJ2-7; 10 nucleotides match TRBD2. The germline gives CDR1 LNHDA, CDR2 SQIVND (reference sequence). V was clipped by 3 bases and J by 3 bases; unmatched bases: 8. This CDR3 contains 16 residues.

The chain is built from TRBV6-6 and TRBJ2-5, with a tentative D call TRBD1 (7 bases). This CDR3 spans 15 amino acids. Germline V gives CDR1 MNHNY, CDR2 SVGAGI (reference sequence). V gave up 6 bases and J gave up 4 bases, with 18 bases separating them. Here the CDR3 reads CASRGIDQGGETQYF. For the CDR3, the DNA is TGTGCCAGCAGAGGCATAGACCAGGGGGGAGAGACCCAGTACTTC.

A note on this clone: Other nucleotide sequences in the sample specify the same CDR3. Here the CDR3 DNA reads TGTGCCAGCAGCCCCCGGGACAGTTCCTACGAGCAGTACTTC. This sequence encodes CASSPRDSSYEQYF. This chain connects TRBV9 to TRBJ2-7; TRBD1 aligns across 7 bases. This CDR3 has 14 amino acids. Germline-derived CDR1 and CDR2 are SGDLS and YYNGEE. With 4 bases clipped from V and 1 base from J, the junction kept 5 bases outside the gene matches.

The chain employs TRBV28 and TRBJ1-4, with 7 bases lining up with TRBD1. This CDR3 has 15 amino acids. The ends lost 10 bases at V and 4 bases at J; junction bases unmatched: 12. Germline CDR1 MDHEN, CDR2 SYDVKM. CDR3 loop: CATNPRGPFNEKLFF. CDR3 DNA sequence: TGTGCCACCAACCCAAGGGGGCCCTTTAATGAAAAACTGTTTTTT. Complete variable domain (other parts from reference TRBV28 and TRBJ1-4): DVKVTQSSRYLVKRTGEKVFLECVQDMDHENMFWYRQDPGLGLRLIYFSYDVKMKEKGDIPEGYSVSREKKERFSLILESASTNQTSMYLCATNPRGPFNEKLFFGSGTQLSVL.

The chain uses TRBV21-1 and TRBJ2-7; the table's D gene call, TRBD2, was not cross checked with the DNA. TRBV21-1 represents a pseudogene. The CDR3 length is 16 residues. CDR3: CASSKVLLAGHGEQYF. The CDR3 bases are TGTGCCAGCAGCAAAGTCCTCCTAGCGGGGCACGGCGAGCAGTACTTC.

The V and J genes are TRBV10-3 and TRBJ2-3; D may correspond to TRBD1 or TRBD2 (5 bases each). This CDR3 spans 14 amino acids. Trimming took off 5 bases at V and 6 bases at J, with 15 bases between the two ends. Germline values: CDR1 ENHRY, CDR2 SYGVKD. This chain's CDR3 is CAISPGPIFDTQYF. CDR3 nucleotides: TGTGCCATCAGTCCGGGACCCATTTTCGATACGCAGTATTTT.